Included here is one TCR beta chain sequence, with context. What it binds is not known. V was clipped by 0 bases and J by 3 bases, with 13 bases between them. This CDR3 region has 16 residues. The germline CDR1 and CDR2 sequences are KGHSH and LQKENI. The data belong to a study of T cell responses to AZD1222 COVID-19 vaccine. Generated by immunoSEQ multiplex PCR, the TCRdb table keeps only in-frame clones and is missing some. The table has about 120,000 clones, 87% seen once. Findings of the study overall: Reports indicate that nearly half of spike-specific TCRs are directed at unmutated variant regions. After two AZD1222 doses, spike-specific TCR breadth and depth rose versus day 0. Females outnumbered males among donors, who were mostly white British; clonal diversity was possibly underestimated.

The TCR sequence derives from an adult who received the AZD1222 COVID-19 vaccine. The chain joins TRBV18 to TRBJ2-3; weak D call: TRBD1 (6 bases). The sequencing here drew on peripheral blood, taken 28 days after the second AZD1222 dose. In nucleotides, the CDR3 is TGTGCCAGCTCACCACCTCGGGACACTACTACAGATACGCAGTATTTT. Its translation is CASSPPRDTTTDTQYF.